This T cell receptor beta chain was captured by sequencing in a study of glioma-infiltrating T cells after dendritic cell vaccination. Study-wide background: Dendritic cell vaccination trial patients had either newly diagnosed or recurrent glioblastoma.

The table came from immunoSEQ multiplex PCR; TCRdb's copy has only in-frame clones and leaves some out. The data hold fewer than 50,000 clones, with less than 90% observed a single time. In germline, CDR1 is MNHEY, CDR2 SMNVEV (reference sequence). This CDR3 is 13 amino acids long. The trim removed 6 bases at V and 6 bases at J, leaving 5 bases unmatched. Sequences were derived from blood, sampled before dendritic cell vaccination. The TCR comes from a human donor with glioblastoma. The V and J genes are TRBV27 and TRBJ1-1; 9 bases are shared with TRBD1. CDR3 coding DNA: TGTGCCAGCAGAAGCCGACAGGGGGCTGAAGCTTTCTTT. Translation: CASRSRQGAEAFF.